This T cell receptor beta chain was sequenced in a study of blood T cell repertoires in COVID-19. Study context: Collection of acute and convalescent COVID-19 samples took place in the United States, Italy and Spain.

The germline V and J ends were trimmed by 7 bases and 2 bases, with 6 bases remaining between them. CDR3 length: 11 amino acids. The germline V gene has CDR1 MNHEY and CDR2 SVGAGI. Produced via immunoSEQ multiplex PCR; TCRdb's table is partial and in-frame only. The sample includes over 150,000 clones, 83% of them seen just once. The sample was peripheral blood. The gene calls are TRBV6-5 and TRBJ2-7; possibly TRBD2 for D (5 bases). This sequence was found in an elderly woman with acute or convalescent COVID-19. The CDR3 coding sequence is TGTGCCAGCATCGGGGCCTACGAGCAGTACTTC. Protein product: CASIGAYEQYF.